This TCR beta chain was recovered during a study of regulatory T cells in long-lasting Graves disease. Arm-PCR of CDR3 regions and iRepertoire HTBI primers were the basis on which TCR beta libraries were built. TCRdb re-called the multiplex PCR reads through MiXCR, storing one row per CDR3 protein. The table has about 400,000 distinct CDR3 sequences, 15% seen once. Time point indicated: newly diagnosed GD, antithyroid drugs for less than 3 months. PBMC RNA served as the TCR library source. As collected, the peripheral blood samples measured nine milliliters each and went into EDTA tubes. This clonotype was recorded many times. The CDR3 has 14 residues. Germline V CDR1 and CDR2: SNHLY, FYNNEI. V was clipped by 5 bases and J by 8 bases, with 16 bases between them. The same sample was also used in a study of T cells in Graves' hyperthyroidism and ophthalmopathy. That publication notes: Exclusion criteria comprised uncontrolled infection, other autoimmune disease, pregnancy or lactation. The diagnostic basis comprised clinical symptoms, serum thyroxine and TRAb, thyroid ultrasound and orbital computed tomography.

The chain combines TRBV2 with TRBJ2-1; tentative D call: TRBD2 (6 bases). The sequenced sample was peripheral blood mononuclear cells (PBMCs), obtained at new diagnosis, from a patient treated with antithyroid drugs. The receptor comes from a woman between 40 and 55 years old with Graves disease. CDR3 nucleotides: TGTGCCAGCAGTTCTAGCGACGGTAGGGATGAGCAGTTCTTC. Translating gives CASSSSDGRDEQFF.